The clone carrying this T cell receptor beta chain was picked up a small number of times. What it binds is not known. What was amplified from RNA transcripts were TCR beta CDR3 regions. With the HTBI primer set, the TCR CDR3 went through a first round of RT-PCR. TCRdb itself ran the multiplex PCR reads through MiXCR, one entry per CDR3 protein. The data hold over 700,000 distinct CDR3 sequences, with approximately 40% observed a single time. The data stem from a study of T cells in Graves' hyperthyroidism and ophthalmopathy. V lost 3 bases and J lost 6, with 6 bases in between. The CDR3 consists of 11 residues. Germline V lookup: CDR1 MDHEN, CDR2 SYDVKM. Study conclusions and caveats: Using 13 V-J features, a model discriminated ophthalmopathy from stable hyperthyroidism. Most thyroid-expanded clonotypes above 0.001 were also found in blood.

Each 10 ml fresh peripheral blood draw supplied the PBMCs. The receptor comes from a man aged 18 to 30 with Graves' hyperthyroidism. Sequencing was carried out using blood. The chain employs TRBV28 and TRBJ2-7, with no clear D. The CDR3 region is CASSFGFEQYF. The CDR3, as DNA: TGTGCCAGCAGTTTCGGGTTCGAGCAGTACTTC. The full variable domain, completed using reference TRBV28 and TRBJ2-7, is DVKVTQSSRYLVKRTGEKVFLECVQDMDHENMFWYRQDPGLGLRLIYFSYDVKMKEKGDIPEGYSVSREKKERFSLILESASTNQTSMYLCASSFGFEQYFGPGTRLTVT.